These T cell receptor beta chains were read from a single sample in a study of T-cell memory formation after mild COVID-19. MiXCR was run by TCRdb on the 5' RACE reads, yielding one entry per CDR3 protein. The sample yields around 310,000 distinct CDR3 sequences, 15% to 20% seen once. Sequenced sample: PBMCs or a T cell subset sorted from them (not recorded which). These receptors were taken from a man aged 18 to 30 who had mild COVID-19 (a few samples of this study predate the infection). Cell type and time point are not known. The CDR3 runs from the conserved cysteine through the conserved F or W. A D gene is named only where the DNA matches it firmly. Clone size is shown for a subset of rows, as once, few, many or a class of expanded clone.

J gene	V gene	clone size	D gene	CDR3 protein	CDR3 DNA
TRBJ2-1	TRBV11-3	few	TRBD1	CASSEGQVGIRNEQFF	TGTGCCAGCAGCGAGGGACAGGTGGGGATTAGAAATGAGCAGTTCTTC
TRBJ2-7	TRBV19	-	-	CASRPRDTGPYEQYF	TGTGCCAGTAGGCCCCGGGACACGGGTCCCTACGAGCAGTACTTC
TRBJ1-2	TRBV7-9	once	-	CASSSNTLTGPGTF	TGTGCCAGCAGCTCGAACACCCTGACAGGTCCGGGCACCTTC
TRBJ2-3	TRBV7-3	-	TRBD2	CASSPGLAGWTDTQYF	TGTGCCAGCAGCCCCGGACTAGCGGGGTGGACAGATACGCAGTATTTT
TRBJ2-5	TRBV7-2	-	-	CASSLAYRVVETQYF	TGTGCCAGCAGCTTAGCCTACAGGGTGGTGGAGACCCAGTACTTC
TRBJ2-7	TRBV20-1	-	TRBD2	CSALATGGYEQYF	TGCAGTGCCCTAGCTACGGGGGGCTACGAGCAGTACTTC
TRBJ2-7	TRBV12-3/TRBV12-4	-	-	CASSFSSVEQYF	TGTGCCAGCAGTTTTAGTTCAGTCGAGCAGTACTTC
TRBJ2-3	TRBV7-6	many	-	CASSLVGPSVTQYF	TGTGCCAGCAGCTTAGTTGGCCCCTCGGTAACGCAGTATTTT
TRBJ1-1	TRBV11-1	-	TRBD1	CASSLIGTGLNRAFF	TGTGCCAGCAGCTTGATCGGGACAGGGCTTAATCGGGCTTTCTTT
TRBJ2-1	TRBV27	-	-	CASSSQVTSSGAYNEQFF	TGTGCCAGCAGTTCACAAGTAACATCCTCCGGCGCCTACAATGAGCAGTTCTTC
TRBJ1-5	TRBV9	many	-	CASSVGQGVNQPQHF	TGTGCCAGCAGCGTAGGGCAGGGTGTCAATCAGCCCCAGCATTTT
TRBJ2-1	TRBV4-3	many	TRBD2	CASSQGGLAGAYNEQFF	TGCGCCAGCAGCCAAGGGGGACTAGCGGGGGCCTACAATGAGCAGTTCTTC
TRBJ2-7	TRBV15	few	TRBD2	CATSRRLAGEQYF	TGTGCCACCAGCCGGAGACTAGCTGGCGAGCAGTACTTC
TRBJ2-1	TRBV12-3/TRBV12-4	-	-	CASKSGSYNEQFF	TGTGCCAGCAAATCCGGGAGCTACAATGAGCAGTTCTTC
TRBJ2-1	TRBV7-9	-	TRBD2	CASSYPRAAGGEQFF	TGTGCCAGCAGCTACCCTCGTGCAGCGGGGGGTGAGCAGTTCTTC
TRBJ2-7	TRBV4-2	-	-	CASSQGQPYEQYF	TGTGCCAGCAGCCAAGGACAGCCCTACGAGCAGTACTTC
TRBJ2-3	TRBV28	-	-	CASSLSNTDTQYF	TGTGCCAGCAGTTTATCCAACACAGATACGCAGTATTTT
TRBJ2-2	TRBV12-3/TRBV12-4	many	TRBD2	CASSLTSGNTGELFF	TGTGCCAGCAGTCTGACTAGCGGGAACACCGGGGAGCTGTTTTTT
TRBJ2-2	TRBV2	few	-	CASSANRASNTGELFF	TGTGCCAGCAGTGCCAACAGGGCCTCGAACACCGGGGAGCTGTTTTTT
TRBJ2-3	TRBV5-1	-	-	CASSEPGATTDTQYF	TGCGCCAGCAGCGAACCCGGGGCCACAACAGATACGCAGTATTTT
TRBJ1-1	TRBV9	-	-	CASSAQEENTEAFF	TGTGCCAGCAGCGCCCAGGAGGAGAACACTGAAGCTTTCTTT
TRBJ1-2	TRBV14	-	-	CASSQSKKQGFYGYTF	TGTGCCAGCAGCCAAAGCAAGAAACAGGGCTTCTATGGCTACACCTTC